Listed here are 3 T cell receptor beta chains from one sample, sequenced in a study of shared clonotypes between healthy human individuals. Assay used: immunoSEQ multiplex PCR; TCRdb lists only in-frame clones, some missing. The profile shows approximately 470,000 clones, 81% of them singletons. Sequenced sample: PBMCs. Source of these receptors: a woman in her forties in good health. Some clones in this sample may be carry-over from other donors' samples.

With regard to this clone: A single base is all that separates this from a far larger clone, so a read error is likely. Other nucleotide sequences in the sample specify the same CDR3. The chain joins TRBV29-1 to TRBJ2-1, with D possibly TRBD1 on 6 matching bases. The CDR3 length is 13 residues. Germline CDR1 is SQVTM and CDR2 is ANQGSEA. CDR3 protein: CSVAVTGNNEQFF. As DNA, the CDR3 is TGCAGCGTCGCTGTTACAGGGAACAATGAACAGTTCTTC.

This clone was detected only a few times. The V call is TRBV6-4, the J call TRBJ2-3; 9 positions match TRBD2. Germline V gene sequence: CDR1 MRHNA, CDR2 SNTAGT. The CDR3 totals 14 residues. Unmatched junction bases numbered 9, after V lost 3 bases and J lost 11 bases. This CDR3 is CASSDSGGLGLQYF. The CDR3 nucleotides read TGTGCCAGCAGTGATAGCGGGGGCCTTGGGTTGCAGTATTTT.

The chain is built from TRBV4-2 and TRBJ2-7; 7 bases fit TRBD1. This CDR3 comprises 19 residues. CDR1 and CDR2 (germline): LGHNA, YNFKEQ. Unmatched junction bases numbered 18, after V lost 0 bases and J lost 4 bases. The CDR3 sequence: CASSQEGTEAPSFLYEQYF. CDR3 bases: TGTGCCAGCAGCCAAGAGGGGACAGAAGCACCCTCATTCCTTTACGAGCAGTACTTC.